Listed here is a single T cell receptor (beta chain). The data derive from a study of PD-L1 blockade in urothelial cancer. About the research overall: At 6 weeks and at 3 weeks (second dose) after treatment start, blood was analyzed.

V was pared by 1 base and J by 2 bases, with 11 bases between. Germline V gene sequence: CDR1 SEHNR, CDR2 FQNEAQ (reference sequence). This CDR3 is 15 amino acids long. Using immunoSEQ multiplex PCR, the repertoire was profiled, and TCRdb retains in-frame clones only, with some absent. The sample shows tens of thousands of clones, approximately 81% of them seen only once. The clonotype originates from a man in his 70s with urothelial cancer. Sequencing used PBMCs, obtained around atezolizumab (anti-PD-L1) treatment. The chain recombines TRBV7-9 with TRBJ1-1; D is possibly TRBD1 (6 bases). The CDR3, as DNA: TGTGCCAGCAGCTTAGGAACAGGGAGTAACACTGAAGCTTTCTTT. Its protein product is CASSLGTGSNTEAFF.